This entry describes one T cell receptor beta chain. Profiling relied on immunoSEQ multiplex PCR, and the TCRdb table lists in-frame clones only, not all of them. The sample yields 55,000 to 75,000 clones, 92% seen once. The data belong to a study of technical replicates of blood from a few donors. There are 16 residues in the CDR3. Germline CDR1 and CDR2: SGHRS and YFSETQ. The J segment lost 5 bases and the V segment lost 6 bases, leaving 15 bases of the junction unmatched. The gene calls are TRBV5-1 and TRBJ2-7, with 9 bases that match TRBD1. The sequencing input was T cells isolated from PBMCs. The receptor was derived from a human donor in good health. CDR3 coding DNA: TGCGCCAGCACAAAAGACCTTACCGGGACAGGGAACGAGCAGTACTTC. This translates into CASTKDLTGTGNEQYF.